This T cell receptor (beta chain) appears in the sequencing data of a study of cytomegalovirus exposure and HLA in healthy donors. The wider study: Approximately 81% of 398 genotyped donors fell in the Caucasian-associated ancestry cluster. Whole-study results and caveats: Earlier analysis found most TCR beta V segments productive about 87% or about 30% of the time. In a later analysis, HLA-associated beta chains showed higher expansion and lower generation probabilities than comparable chains.

On this clone: Antigen unknown.

PCR primers comprised 60 Vbeta and 13 Jbeta primers. The protocol was immunoSEQ multiplex PCR, while the TCRdb copy is restricted to in-frame clones and leaves out a portion. The sample consists of about 180,000 clones, approximately 88% of them appearing once. Germline V gives CDR1 MNHEY, CDR2 SMNVEV (reference sequence). The V end was cut by 5 bases, the J end by 9 bases, with 11 bases between. The CDR3 is made up of 13 amino acids. This receptor was taken from a boy younger than 10 in good health and CMV-seronegative. This chain links TRBV27 with TRBJ1-6; no clear D. Sequenced: PBMCs. CDR3 bases: TGTGCCAGCAGTCTTTACCGGTTTTCACCCCTCCACTTT. Encoded protein: CASSLYRFSPLHF.